This T cell receptor beta chain appears in the sequencing data of a study of cytomegalovirus exposure and HLA in healthy donors. Study-wide results and caveats: Several of the most significant clusters appeared, in a later analysis, to be linked to common viral pathogens.

As concerns this clone: The antigen is undetermined.

Germline loops: CDR1 SGHRS, CDR2 YFSETQ. The V segment lost 4 bases and the J segment 1 base; nucleotides outside the gene matches: 7. The CDR3 has 15 amino acids. PCR involved 60 Vbeta and 13 Jbeta primers. Sequencing used immunoSEQ multiplex PCR; TCRdb keeps in-frame clones, though not all of them. The data show some 130,000 clones, roughly 80% seen once. The sequence was collected from a man aged 25 to 45 in good health and CMV-seronegative. The specimen was PBMCs. V is TRBV5-1 and J is TRBJ1-1; TRBD1 agrees at 7 bases. The CDR3 DNA reads TGCGCCAGCAGCACTGGACAGGCGACGAACACTGAAGCTTTCTTT. This codes for CASSTGQATNTEAFF.